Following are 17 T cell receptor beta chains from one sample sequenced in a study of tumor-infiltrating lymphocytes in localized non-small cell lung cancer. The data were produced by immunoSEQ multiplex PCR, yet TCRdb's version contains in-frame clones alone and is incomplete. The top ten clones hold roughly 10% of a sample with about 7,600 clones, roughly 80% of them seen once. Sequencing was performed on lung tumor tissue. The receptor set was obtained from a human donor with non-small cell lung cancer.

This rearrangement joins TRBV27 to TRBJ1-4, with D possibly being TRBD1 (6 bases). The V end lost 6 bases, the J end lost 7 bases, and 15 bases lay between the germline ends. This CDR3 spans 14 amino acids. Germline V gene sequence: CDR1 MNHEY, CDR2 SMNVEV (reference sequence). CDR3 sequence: CASSPGAMGEKLFF. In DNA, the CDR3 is TGTGCCAGCAGCCCGGGGGCGATGGGTGAAAAACTGTTTTTT.

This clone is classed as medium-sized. The CDR3 here is CASSLLGDRENEKLFF. The CDR3 DNA reads as TGTGCCAGCAGCCTACTAGGGGACAGGGAGAATGAAAAACTGTTTTTT. The chain recombines TRBV7-9 with TRBJ1-4; the match to TRBD1 covers 9 bases. V lost 5 bases and J lost 5; bases outside the gene matches: 9. The length of the CDR3 is 16 residues. CDR1 and CDR2 from the germline V gene are SEHNR and FQNEAQ (reference sequence).

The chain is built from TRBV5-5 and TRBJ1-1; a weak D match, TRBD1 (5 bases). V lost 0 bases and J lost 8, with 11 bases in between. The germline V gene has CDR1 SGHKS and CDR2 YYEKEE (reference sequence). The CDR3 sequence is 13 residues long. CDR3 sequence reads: CASSLEWAGEAFF. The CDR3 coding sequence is TGTGCCAGCAGCTTGGAGTGGGCAGGGGAAGCTTTCTTT. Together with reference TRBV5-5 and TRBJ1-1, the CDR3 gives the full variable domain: DAGVTQSPTHLIKTRGQQVTLRCSPISGHKSVSWYQQVLGQGPQFIFQYYEKEERGRGNFPDRFSARQFPNYSSELNVNALLLGDSALYLCASSLEWAGEAFFGQGTRLTVV.

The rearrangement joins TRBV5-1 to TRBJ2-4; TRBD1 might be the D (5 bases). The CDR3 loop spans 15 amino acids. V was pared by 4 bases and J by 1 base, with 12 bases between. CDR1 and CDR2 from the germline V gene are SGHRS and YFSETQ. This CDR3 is CASSLEGVAKNIQYF. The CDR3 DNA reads TGCGCCAGCAGCCTGGAAGGGGTCGCCAAAAACATTCAGTACTTC.

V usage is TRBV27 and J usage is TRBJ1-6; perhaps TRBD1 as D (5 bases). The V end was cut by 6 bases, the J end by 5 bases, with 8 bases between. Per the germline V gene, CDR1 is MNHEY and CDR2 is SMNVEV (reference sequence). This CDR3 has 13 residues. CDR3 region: CASRPGNNSPLHF. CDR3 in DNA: TGTGCCAGCAGACCAGGGAATAATTCACCCCTCCACTTT.

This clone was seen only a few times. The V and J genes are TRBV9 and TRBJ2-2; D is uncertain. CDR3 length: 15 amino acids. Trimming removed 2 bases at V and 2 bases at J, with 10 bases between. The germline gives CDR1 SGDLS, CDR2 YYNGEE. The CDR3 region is CASSVSGHNTGELFF. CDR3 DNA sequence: TGTGCCAGCAGCGTCTCGGGCCACAACACCGGGGAGCTGTTTTTT.

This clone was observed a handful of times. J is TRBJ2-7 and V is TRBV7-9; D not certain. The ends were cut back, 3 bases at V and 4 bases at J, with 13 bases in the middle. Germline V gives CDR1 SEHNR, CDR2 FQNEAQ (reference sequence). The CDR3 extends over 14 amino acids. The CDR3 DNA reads TGTGCCAGCAGCTTGGACGGGTCAAGATACGAGCAGTACTTC. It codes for CASSLDGSRYEQYF.

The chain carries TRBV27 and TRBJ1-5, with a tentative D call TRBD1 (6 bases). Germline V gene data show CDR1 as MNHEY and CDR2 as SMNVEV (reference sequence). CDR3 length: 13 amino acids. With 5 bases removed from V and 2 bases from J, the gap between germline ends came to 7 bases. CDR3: CASSPGGNQPQHF. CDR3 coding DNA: TGTGCCAGCAGTCCAGGGGGCAATCAGCCCCAGCATTTT.

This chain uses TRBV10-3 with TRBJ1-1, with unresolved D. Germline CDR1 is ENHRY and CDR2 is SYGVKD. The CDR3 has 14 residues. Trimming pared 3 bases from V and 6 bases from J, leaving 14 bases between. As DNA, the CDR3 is TGTGCCATCAGTGAAAAGGGCGTCCAAGCTGAAGCTTTCTTT. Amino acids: CAISEKGVQAEAFF.

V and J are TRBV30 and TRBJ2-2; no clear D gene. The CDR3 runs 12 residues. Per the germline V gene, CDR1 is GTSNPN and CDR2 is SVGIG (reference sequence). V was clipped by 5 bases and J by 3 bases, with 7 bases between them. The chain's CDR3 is CAWGIDTGELFF. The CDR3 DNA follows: TGTGCCTGGGGGATAGACACCGGGGAGCTGTTTTTT. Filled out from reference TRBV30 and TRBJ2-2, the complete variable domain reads SQTIHQWPATLVQPVGSPLSLECTVEGTSNPNLYWYRQAAGRGLQLLFYSVGIGQISSEVPQNLSASRPQDRQFILSSKKLLLSDSGFYLCAWGIDTGELFFGEGSRLTVL.

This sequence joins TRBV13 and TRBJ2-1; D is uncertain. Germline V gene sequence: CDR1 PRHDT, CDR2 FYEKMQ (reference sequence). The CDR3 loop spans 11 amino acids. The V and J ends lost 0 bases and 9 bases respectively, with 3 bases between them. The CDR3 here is CASSLGGEQFF. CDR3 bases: TGTGCCAGCAGCTTAGGTGGTGAGCAGTTCTTC.

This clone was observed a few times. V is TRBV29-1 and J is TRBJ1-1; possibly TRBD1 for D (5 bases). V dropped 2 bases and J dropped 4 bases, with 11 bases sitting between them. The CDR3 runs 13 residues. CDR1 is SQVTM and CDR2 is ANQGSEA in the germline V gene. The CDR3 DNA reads TGCAGCGTTGAATCGGGGCGGGTCACTGAAGCTTTCTTT. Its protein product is CSVESGRVTEAFF.

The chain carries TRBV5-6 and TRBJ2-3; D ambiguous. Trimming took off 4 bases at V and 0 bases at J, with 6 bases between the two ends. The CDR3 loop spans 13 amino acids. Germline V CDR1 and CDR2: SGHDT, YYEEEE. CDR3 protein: CASSGYSTDTQYF. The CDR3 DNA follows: TGTGCCAGCAGCGGTTACAGCACAGATACGCAGTATTTT. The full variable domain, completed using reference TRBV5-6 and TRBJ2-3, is DAGVTQSPTHLIKTRGQQVTLRCSPKSGHDTVSWYQQALGQGPQFIFQYYEEEERQRGNFPDRFSGHQFPNYSSELNVNALLLGDSALYLCASSGYSTDTQYFGPGTRLTVL.

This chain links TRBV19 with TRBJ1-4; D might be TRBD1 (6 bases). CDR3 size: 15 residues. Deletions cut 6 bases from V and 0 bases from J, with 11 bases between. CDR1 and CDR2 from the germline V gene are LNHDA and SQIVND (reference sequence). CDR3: CASRRTAATNEKLFF. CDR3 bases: TGTGCCAGTAGAAGGACAGCCGCAACTAATGAAAAACTGTTTTTT.

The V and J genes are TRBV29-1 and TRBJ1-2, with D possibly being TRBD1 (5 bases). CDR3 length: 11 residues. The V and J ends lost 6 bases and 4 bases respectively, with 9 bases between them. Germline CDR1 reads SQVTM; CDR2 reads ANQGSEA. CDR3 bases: TGCAGCGTGGGACTTCTCTATGGCTACACCTTC. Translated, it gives CSVGLLYGYTF. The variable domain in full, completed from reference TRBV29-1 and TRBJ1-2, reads SAVISQKPSRDICQRGTSLTIQCQVDSQVTMMFWYRQQPGQSLTLIATANQGSEATYESGFVIDKFPISRPNLTFSTLTVSNMSPEDSSIYLCSVGLLYGYTFGSGTRLTVV.

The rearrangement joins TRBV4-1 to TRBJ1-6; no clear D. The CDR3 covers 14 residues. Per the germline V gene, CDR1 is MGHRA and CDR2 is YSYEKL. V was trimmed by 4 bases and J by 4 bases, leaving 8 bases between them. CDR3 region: CASSPGQYNSPLHF. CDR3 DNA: TGCGCCAGCAGCCCCGGGCAGTATAATTCACCCCTCCACTTT.

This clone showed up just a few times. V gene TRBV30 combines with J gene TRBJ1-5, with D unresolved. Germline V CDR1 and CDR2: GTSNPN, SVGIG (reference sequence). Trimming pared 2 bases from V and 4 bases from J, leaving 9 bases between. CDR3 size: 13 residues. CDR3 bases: TGTGCCTGGAGTTTGGCAGCAAATCAGCCCCAGCATTTT. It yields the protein CAWSLAANQPQHF.